This TCR beta chain was sequenced for a study of T cells in Graves' hyperthyroidism and ophthalmopathy. This sample holds PBMCs from less than 11 ml fresh peripheral blood. Template material for amplifying TCR beta CDR3 regions consisted of RNA transcripts. RT-PCR in the first round (using the HTBI primer set) targeted the TCR CDR3. TCRdb re-derived calls from the multiplex PCR reads in MiXCR, one entry per CDR3 protein. The sample carries hundreds of thousands of distinct CDR3 sequences, less than 20% recorded once. Germline lookup yields CDR1 LGHDT and CDR2 YNNKEL (reference sequence). The CDR3 spans 13 residues. V shed 5 bases and J shed 5 bases, with 12 bases lying between them.

This sequence was found in a man over 45 with Graves' ophthalmopathy. The chain uses TRBV3-1 and TRBJ2-5; weak D call: TRBD2 (6 bases). The sample taken for sequencing was blood. CDR3 sequence reads: CASSAGRAETQYF. As DNA, the CDR3 is TGTGCCAGCAGCGCCGGGAGAGCGGAGACCCAGTACTTC.